This is a list of T cell receptor beta chains from one sample in a study of technical replicates of blood from a handful of donors. Measured with immunoSEQ multiplex PCR; TCRdb has only the in-frame clones, and not every one. The sample carries under 110,000 clones, roughly 95% recorded once. Sequenced material: T cells isolated from PBMCs. The receptors were sampled from a human donor in good health. CDR3s include the opening cysteine and the closing phenylalanine or tryptophan. Each record gives: J gene, D gene, clone size, V gene, CDR3 protein, CDR3 DNA. A D gene is named only where the DNA matches it firmly. Some rows mark clone size as missing; the rest say once, few, many or name a class of expanded clone.

j_call: TRBJ2-7; d_call: NA; clone_size: NA; v_call: TRBV7-9; cdr3_aa: CASSFGERYYEQYF; cdr3_nt: TGTGCCAGCAGCTTCGGGGAACGGTACTACGAGCAGTACTTC
j_call: TRBJ2-1; d_call: NA; clone_size: NA; v_call: TRBV11-1; cdr3_aa: CASSLDLASPYNEQFF; cdr3_nt: TGTGCCAGCAGCTTAGATTTAGCCTCCCCCTACAATGAGCAGTTCTTC
j_call: TRBJ1-2; d_call: NA; clone_size: NA; v_call: TRBV28; cdr3_aa: CASSLLGQNYGYTF; cdr3_nt: TGTGCCAGCAGTTTATTAGGACAGAACTATGGCTACACCTTC
j_call: TRBJ1-3; d_call: NA; clone_size: NA; v_call: TRBV5-1; cdr3_aa: CASSSGVDSGNTIYF; cdr3_nt: TGCGCCAGCAGCTCGGGAGTTGACTCTGGAAACACCATATATTTT
j_call: TRBJ2-7; d_call: TRBD2; clone_size: NA; v_call: TRBV19; cdr3_aa: CASGTGTSGIYEQYF; cdr3_nt: TGTGCCAGTGGTACCGGGACTAGCGGGATATACGAGCAGTACTTC
j_call: TRBJ1-1; d_call: NA; clone_size: NA; v_call: TRBV7-8; cdr3_aa: CASSRTYVNTEAFF; cdr3_nt: TGTGCCAGCAGCCGAACTTATGTGAACACTGAAGCTTTCTTT
j_call: TRBJ1-5; d_call: NA; clone_size: NA; v_call: TRBV6-6; cdr3_aa: CASSYLGGQPQHF; cdr3_nt: TGTGCCAGCAGTTACTTAGGGGGTCAGCCCCAGCATTTT
j_call: TRBJ2-1; d_call: NA; clone_size: NA; v_call: TRBV5-1; cdr3_aa: CASSSESSYNEQFF; cdr3_nt: TGCGCCAGCAGCTCAGAAAGCTCCTACAATGAGCAGTTCTTC
j_call: TRBJ2-2; d_call: TRBD2; clone_size: NA; v_call: TRBV15; cdr3_aa: CATSRGRGGLTGELFF; cdr3_nt: TGTGCCACCAGCAGAGGTCGGGGGGGCCTAACCGGGGAGCTGTTTTTT
j_call: TRBJ1-5; d_call: NA; clone_size: once; v_call: TRBV19; cdr3_aa: CASSTSWRHSNQPQHF; cdr3_nt: TGTGCCAGTAGTACCTCATGGCGGCATAGCAATCAGCCCCAGCATTTT
j_call: TRBJ2-5; d_call: NA; clone_size: NA; v_call: TRBV14; cdr3_aa: CASSRDQQETQYF; cdr3_nt: TGTGCCAGCAGCCGAGACCAACAAGAGACCCAGTACTTC
j_call: TRBJ1-3; d_call: NA; clone_size: NA; v_call: TRBV18; cdr3_aa: CASPIGNTIYF; cdr3_nt: TGTGCCAGTCCCATCGGAAACACCATATATTTT
j_call: TRBJ2-3; d_call: NA; clone_size: once; v_call: TRBV4-1; cdr3_aa: CASSQVGAHTDTQYF; cdr3_nt: TGCGCCAGCAGCCAAGTGGGGGCCCACACAGATACGCAGTATTTT
j_call: TRBJ2-3; d_call: NA; clone_size: NA; v_call: TRBV30; cdr3_aa: CAWSVGVDTDTQYF; cdr3_nt: TGTGCCTGGAGTGTAGGGGTGGACACAGATACGCAGTATTTT
j_call: TRBJ2-7; d_call: NA; clone_size: NA; v_call: TRBV28; cdr3_aa: CASNLRGYEQYF; cdr3_nt: TGTGCCAGCAACCTCAGGGGTTACGAGCAGTACTTC
j_call: TRBJ2-5; d_call: NA; clone_size: NA; v_call: TRBV30; cdr3_aa: CAWSFSQETQYF; cdr3_nt: TGTGCCTGGAGTTTCAGTCAAGAGACCCAGTACTTC
j_call: TRBJ2-5; d_call: NA; clone_size: NA; v_call: TRBV7-6; cdr3_aa: CASSDIVEETQYF; cdr3_nt: TGTGCCAGCAGCGATATTGTAGAGGAGACCCAGTACTTC
j_call: TRBJ2-7; d_call: NA; clone_size: NA; v_call: TRBV28; cdr3_aa: CASIRTGFKSGGVFPGYEQYF; cdr3_nt: TGTGCCAGCATTCGGACGGGGTTTAAATCAGGTGGCGTGTTTCCGGGCTACGAGCAGTACTTC
j_call: TRBJ1-4; d_call: NA; clone_size: NA; v_call: TRBV11-2; cdr3_aa: CASSLEWGEGEKLFF; cdr3_nt: TGTGCCAGCAGCTTAGAGTGGGGGGAAGGTGAAAAACTGTTTTTT
j_call: TRBJ2-7; d_call: NA; clone_size: NA; v_call: TRBV5-4; cdr3_aa: CASSLGLAESSYEQYF; cdr3_nt: TGTGCCAGCAGCTTGGGTTTGGCGGAGAGCTCCTACGAGCAGTACTTC
j_call: TRBJ2-6; d_call: NA; clone_size: NA; v_call: TRBV5-5; cdr3_aa: CASSLGTPYSGANVLTF; cdr3_nt: TGTGCCAGCAGCTTGGGGACACCCTACTCTGGGGCCAACGTCCTGACTTTC
j_call: TRBJ1-5; d_call: NA; clone_size: few; v_call: TRBV7-8; cdr3_aa: CASSPRQGLVQPQHF; cdr3_nt: TGTGCCAGCAGCCCCCGGCAGGGATTAGTTCAGCCCCAGCATTTT
j_call: TRBJ1-1; d_call: TRBD1; clone_size: NA; v_call: TRBV18; cdr3_aa: CASSQQGAYMMNTEAFF; cdr3_nt: TGTGCCAGCTCACAGCAGGGGGCTTACATGATGAACACTGAAGCTTTCTTT
j_call: TRBJ2-5; d_call: NA; clone_size: NA; v_call: TRBV29-1; cdr3_aa: CSVVGGTLQTQYF; cdr3_nt: TGCAGCGTTGTCGGAGGTACCCTCCAGACCCAGTACTTC
j_call: TRBJ2-1; d_call: TRBD1; clone_size: NA; v_call: TRBV18; cdr3_aa: CASSPWGQHNEQFF; cdr3_nt: TGTGCCAGCTCACCCTGGGGACAGCACAATGAGCAGTTCTTC
j_call: TRBJ1-1; d_call: NA; clone_size: NA; v_call: TRBV5-4; cdr3_aa: CASSPIEGWTEAFF; cdr3_nt: TGTGCCAGCAGCCCAATCGAGGGATGGACTGAAGCTTTCTTT
j_call: TRBJ2-4; d_call: TRBD1; clone_size: once; v_call: TRBV4-1; cdr3_aa: CASSQPDRAVAKNIQYF; cdr3_nt: TGCGCCAGCAGCCAACCTGACAGGGCAGTAGCCAAAAACATTCAGTACTTC
j_call: TRBJ1-2; d_call: NA; clone_size: once; v_call: TRBV18; cdr3_aa: CASSLDSYYGYTF; cdr3_nt: TGTGCCAGCTCTCTCGACAGTTACTATGGCTACACCTTC
j_call: TRBJ2-7; d_call: TRBD1; clone_size: NA; v_call: TRBV7-9; cdr3_aa: CASSPDRNHQYF; cdr3_nt: TGTGCCAGCAGCCCGGACAGGAATCATCAGTACTTC
j_call: TRBJ2-2; d_call: TRBD1; clone_size: NA; v_call: TRBV7-9; cdr3_aa: CASSLVRGTGIGELFF; cdr3_nt: TGTGCCAGCAGCTTAGTTCGAGGGACAGGGATCGGGGAGCTGTTTTTT
j_call: TRBJ2-3; d_call: TRBD2; clone_size: NA; v_call: TRBV2; cdr3_aa: CASDGLAGGPVSVPDTQYF; cdr3_nt: TGTGCCAGCGACGGGCTAGCGGGAGGGCCGGTCTCTGTCCCAGATACGCAGTATTTT
j_call: TRBJ2-5; d_call: TRBD2; clone_size: NA; v_call: TRBV4-1; cdr3_aa: CASSQAPGRGETQYF; cdr3_nt: TGCGCCAGCAGCCAAGCCCCCGGGAGGGGAGAGACCCAGTACTTC
j_call: TRBJ1-5; d_call: TRBD1; clone_size: NA; v_call: TRBV19; cdr3_aa: CASTIRDRTQPQHF; cdr3_nt: TGTGCCAGCACTATCCGGGACAGAACACAGCCCCAGCATTTT
j_call: TRBJ1-1; d_call: NA; clone_size: NA; v_call: TRBV4-1; cdr3_aa: CASSQVRGSGPLKTEAFF; cdr3_nt: TGCGCCAGCAGCCAAGTAAGGGGGTCAGGGCCCCTTAAAACTGAAGCTTTCTTT
j_call: TRBJ2-5; d_call: NA; clone_size: NA; v_call: TRBV6-5; cdr3_aa: CASSYSVTGQETQYF; cdr3_nt: TGTGCCAGCAGTTATTCAGTGACAGGCCAAGAGACCCAGTACTTC
j_call: TRBJ2-3; d_call: TRBD2; clone_size: NA; v_call: TRBV27; cdr3_aa: CASSRTSGYTDTQYF; cdr3_nt: TGTGCCAGCAGTCGGACTAGCGGGTATACAGATACGCAGTATTTT
j_call: TRBJ2-7; d_call: TRBD2; clone_size: once; v_call: TRBV6-1; cdr3_aa: CASSGTSGGRPNEQYF; cdr3_nt: TGTGCCAGCAGTGGTACTAGCGGGGGTAGACCTAACGAGCAGTACTTC
j_call: TRBJ2-5; d_call: TRBD1; clone_size: NA; v_call: TRBV4-1; cdr3_aa: CASSQGGQRETQYF; cdr3_nt: TGCGCCAGCAGCCAAGGGGGACAGCGGGAGACCCAGTACTTC
j_call: TRBJ2-1; d_call: NA; clone_size: NA; v_call: TRBV7-6; cdr3_aa: CASRTGLDEQFF; cdr3_nt: TGTGCCAGCAGAACAGGGTTAGACGAGCAGTTCTTC
j_call: TRBJ2-7; d_call: TRBD1; clone_size: NA; v_call: TRBV10-2; cdr3_aa: CASMESGTGGYEQYF; cdr3_nt: TGCGCCAGCATGGAGAGCGGGACAGGGGGCTACGAGCAGTACTTC
j_call: TRBJ1-5; d_call: TRBD1; clone_size: NA; v_call: TRBV7-8; cdr3_aa: CASSLQGALSNQPQHF; cdr3_nt: TGTGCCAGCAGCCTTCAGGGGGCCCTGAGCAATCAGCCCCAGCATTTT
j_call: TRBJ1-2; d_call: NA; clone_size: NA; v_call: TRBV6-1; cdr3_aa: CASTQGRVSYGYTF; cdr3_nt: TGTGCCAGCACTCAGGGTCGGGTGAGCTATGGCTACACCTTC
j_call: TRBJ1-3; d_call: NA; clone_size: NA; v_call: TRBV30; cdr3_aa: CAWNREAGENTIYF; cdr3_nt: TGTGCCTGGAACCGGGAGGCAGGGGAGAACACCATATATTTT
j_call: TRBJ1-4; d_call: TRBD1; clone_size: NA; v_call: TRBV4-1; cdr3_aa: CASSPETGTKEKLFF; cdr3_nt: TGCGCCAGCAGCCCCGAGACAGGGACGAAGGAAAAACTGTTTTTT
j_call: TRBJ2-3; d_call: TRBD2; clone_size: NA; v_call: TRBV13; cdr3_aa: CASSSPLAGAHTDTQYF; cdr3_nt: TGTGCCAGCAGCTCTCCGTTAGCGGGGGCCCACACAGATACGCAGTATTTT
j_call: TRBJ1-2; d_call: TRBD1; clone_size: NA; v_call: TRBV30; cdr3_aa: CAWSPLGQGGYGYTF; cdr3_nt: TGTGCCTGGAGTCCCCTTGGACAGGGAGGCTATGGCTACACCTTC
j_call: TRBJ2-5; d_call: NA; clone_size: NA; v_call: TRBV5-1; cdr3_aa: CASSAKVPPEKETQYF; cdr3_nt: TGCGCCAGCAGCGCGAAAGTCCCCCCGGAGAAAGAGACCCAGTACTTC
j_call: TRBJ2-7; d_call: NA; clone_size: NA; v_call: TRBV28; cdr3_aa: CASSILRLGSGYEQYF; cdr3_nt: TGTGCCAGCAGTATCCTCCGCCTAGGCTCGGGCTACGAGCAGTACTTC
j_call: TRBJ2-1; d_call: NA; clone_size: once; v_call: TRBV5-4; cdr3_aa: CASSLEGVRYEQFF; cdr3_nt: TGTGCCAGCAGCTTGGAGGGAGTTAGGTATGAGCAGTTCTTC
j_call: TRBJ1-1; d_call: NA; clone_size: NA; v_call: TRBV10-3; cdr3_aa: CAIKDRNTEAFF; cdr3_nt: TGTGCCATCAAAGACAGAAACACTGAAGCTTTCTTT
j_call: TRBJ1-6; d_call: TRBD1; clone_size: NA; v_call: TRBV20-1; cdr3_aa: CSAPTGLSLHF; cdr3_nt: TGCAGTGCTCCGACAGGGTTGTCCCTCCACTTT
j_call: TRBJ2-5; d_call: TRBD1; clone_size: NA; v_call: TRBV7-9; cdr3_aa: CASSIRQGARETQYF; cdr3_nt: TGTGCCAGCAGCATTCGGCAGGGGGCGCGGGAGACCCAGTACTTC
j_call: TRBJ2-7; d_call: TRBD2; clone_size: NA; v_call: TRBV4-1; cdr3_aa: CASSQVAGAFYEQYF; cdr3_nt: TGCGCCAGCAGCCAAGTCGCGGGAGCTTTCTACGAGCAGTACTTC
j_call: TRBJ1-1; d_call: NA; clone_size: NA; v_call: TRBV11-2; cdr3_aa: CASSLERGTEAFF; cdr3_nt: TGTGCCAGCAGCTTAGAACGGGGCACTGAAGCTTTCTTT
j_call: TRBJ2-7; d_call: TRBD1; clone_size: NA; v_call: TRBV27; cdr3_aa: CASSLSGQDPYEQYF; cdr3_nt: TGTGCCAGCAGTTTATCGGGACAGGACCCCTACGAGCAGTACTTC
j_call: TRBJ2-7; d_call: NA; clone_size: once; v_call: TRBV7-9; cdr3_aa: CASSLAEVDEQYF; cdr3_nt: TGTGCCAGCAGCTTAGCCGAGGTAGACGAGCAGTACTTC